The TCR beta chain described here comes from a study of beta chain features in type 1 diabetes. Overall study results and limits: A greater similarity of naive, central memory and Treg TCRB repertoires was seen among patients than among healthy donors. All four CD4+ subsets from Type 1 diabetes patients carried moderately but significantly shorter TCRB CDR3s.

Reverse transcription of all isolated RNA meant that expressed TCRB transcripts were sequenced. Libraries were prepared by immunoSEQ multiplex PCR; TCRdb keeps only in-frame clonotypes and omits some of them. The sample includes over 150,000 clones, approximately 10% of them seen just once. The table lists this clone with a few counts. Its target is not known. With 4 bases removed from V and 5 bases from J, the gap between germline ends came to 12 bases. From germline, CDR1 is SGHTA and CDR2 FQGTGA. This CDR3 comprises 14 residues. Each sorted fraction was over 95% pure. V and J are TRBV7-3 and TRBJ2-1; D gene uncertain. What was sequenced was central memory CD4+ T cells from blood. The origin of this receptor is a man aged 25-45 years with type 1 diabetes. CDR3 nucleotides: TGTGCCAGCAGCTCGCCAAGAGGTGACAATGAGCAGTTCTTC. This gives the protein CASSSPRGDNEQFF.